These T cell receptor beta chains were read from a single sample in a study of shared clonotypes between healthy human individuals. The data were produced by immunoSEQ multiplex PCR, yet TCRdb's version contains in-frame clones alone and is incomplete. The repertoire holds about 1.9 million clones, 93% seen once, with more than 1.5% in the top ten. Sequenced: naive CD8+ T cells from PBMCs. These receptor sequences come from a man younger than 30 in good health. Some clones in this sample may be carry-over from other donors' samples. The CDR3 runs from the conserved cysteine through the conserved F or W. A D gene is named only where the DNA matches it firmly. For some rows the clone size is stated as once, few or many, or as a class when expanded; others skip it.

abundance,v_gene,j_gene,d_gene,CDR3nt,CDR3aa
-,TRBV4-3,TRBJ2-3,TRBD2,TGCGCCAGCAGCCAAGATTGGGCTAGCGGGGAGCGTAAAGATACGCAGTATTTT,CASSQDWASGERKDTQYF
-,TRBV28,TRBJ2-2,-,TGTGCCAGCAGTTTGGGGACGAACACCGGGGAGCTGTTTTTT,CASSLGTNTGELFF
-,TRBV27,TRBJ2-7,-,TGTGCCAGCAGTTTCGGTATTACCTACGAGCAGTACTTC,CASSFGITYEQYF
-,TRBV27,TRBJ2-7,TRBD2,TGTGCCAGCAGTTCGACGGGACTAGCGGGAGTCGATGAGCAGTACTTC,CASSSTGLAGVDEQYF
-,TRBV27,TRBJ2-7,TRBD2,TGTGCCAGCAGTCTGAGCGGGAGCGGGTACGAGCAGTACTTC,CASSLSGSGYEQYF
-,TRBV10-2,TRBJ2-7,TRBD1,TGCGCCAGCAGGGGGACAGACTCCTACGAGCAGTACTTC,CASRGTDSYEQYF
-,TRBV27,TRBJ2-1,-,TGTGCCAGCAGTTTATTCGATGAGCAGTTCTTC,CASSLFDEQFF
-,TRBV14,TRBJ2-7,TRBD1,TGTGCCAGCAGCCAGGGGCCGGGACAGGGTAACTACGAGCAGTACTTC,CASSQGPGQGNYEQYF
-,TRBV27,TRBJ2-7,-,TGTGCCAGCAGCCGAGCGGGTGGTGTTGTGCAGCAGTACTTC,CASSRAGGVVQQYF
-,TRBV27,TRBJ2-3,TRBD2,TGTGCCAGCAGTCCTGGACTAGCGGGAGATACGCAGTATTTT,CASSPGLAGDTQYF
once,TRBV6-4,TRBJ2-4,TRBD1,TGTGCCAGCAGTTTCAAGAGACAGGGCGTTTGCATTCAGTACTTC,CASSFKRQGVCIQYF
-,TRBV19,TRBJ1-5,TRBD1,TGTGCCAGTAGTCACGACAGGGAGGGCAATCAGCCCCAGCATTTT,CASSHDREGNQPQHF
once,TRBV28,TRBJ2-2,-,TGTGCCAGCAGTTTTAAGGGGCGGCTAGATGGGGAGCTGTTTTTT,CASSFKGRLDGELFF
few,TRBV5-4,TRBJ2-2,TRBD1,TGTGCCAGCAGCTGGGACAGGGGCGCCCAGGAGCTGTTTTTT,CASSWDRGAQELFF
-,TRBV4-1,TRBJ2-1,-,TGCGCCAGCAGCCAAGACTCGACAGGAAATGAGCAGTTCTTC,CASSQDSTGNEQFF
-,TRBV12-5,TRBJ2-1,-,TGTGCTAGTGGTTTGGGCCGGGACTCCTCCTACAATGAGCAGTTCTTC,CASGLGRDSSYNEQFF
-,TRBV27,TRBJ2-1,-,TGTGCCAGCAGTTTATCCGTTAGGGGCGACAATGAGCAGTTCTTC,CASSLSVRGDNEQFF
-,TRBV12-5,TRBJ2-1,-,TGTGCTAGTGGATCGACCTTTGGGGGCAGGGAGCAGTTCTTC,CASGSTFGGREQFF
once,TRBV27,TRBJ2-1,-,TGTGCCAGCAGTACCAAGGGTGGGGACACGAAAACTAATGAGCAGTTCTTC,CASSTKGGDTKTNEQFF
-,TRBV5-3,TRBJ2-7,TRBD2,TGTGCCAGAAGCCCCTTAGCGGGAGCACCCTACGAGCAGTACTTC,CARSPLAGAPYEQYF
once,TRBV7-9,TRBJ2-7,-,TGTGCCAGCAGCTTAGAGGACGAGCCCTACGAGCAGTACTTC,CASSLEDEPYEQYF
-,TRBV28,TRBJ1-5,-,TGTGCCAGCAGTTTAGGGTGGCGGGGCAATCAGCCCCAGCATTTT,CASSLGWRGNQPQHF
-,TRBV6-5,TRBJ2-5,-,TGTGCCAGCAGTTACGGCCTGAAGGGGGAGACCCAGTACTTC,CASSYGLKGETQYF
-,TRBV7-9,TRBJ1-2,-,TGTGCCAGCAGCCGCCCCGGATCATTTAGGGATGGCTACACCTTC,CASSRPGSFRDGYTF
-,TRBV4-3,TRBJ2-1,-,TGCGCCAGCAGCCAAGAGTGGCCGGGGGTGGACAATGAGCAGTTCTTC,CASSQEWPGVDNEQFF
once,TRBV9,TRBJ2-3,-,TGTGCCAGCAGCCTGGAAGGGACGATGGGACGCACAGATACGCAGTATTTT,CASSLEGTMGRTDTQYF
-,TRBV7-9,TRBJ2-4,TRBD1,TGTGCCAGCAGCTGGACAGGGGGCGAGGACATTCAGTACTTC,CASSWTGGEDIQYF
-,TRBV9,TRBJ2-5,-,TGTGCCAGCAGCCCTCGTGGGGTCCAAGAGACCCAGTACTTC,CASSPRGVQETQYF
-,TRBV5-6,TRBJ2-7,-,TGTGCCAGCAGCTTGCAGTTTGGCAACGAGCAGTACTTC,CASSLQFGNEQYF
-,TRBV7-7,TRBJ2-2,TRBD1,TGTGCCAGCAGCAGACAGGGGGCTCCGAACACCGGGGAGCTGTTTTTT,CASSRQGAPNTGELFF
-,TRBV12-1,TRBJ1-4,-,TGTGCCAGCAGCTTTCCCCAAGTTTTGGGCTCAGCTAATGAAAAACTGTTTTTT,CASSFPQVLGSANEKLFF